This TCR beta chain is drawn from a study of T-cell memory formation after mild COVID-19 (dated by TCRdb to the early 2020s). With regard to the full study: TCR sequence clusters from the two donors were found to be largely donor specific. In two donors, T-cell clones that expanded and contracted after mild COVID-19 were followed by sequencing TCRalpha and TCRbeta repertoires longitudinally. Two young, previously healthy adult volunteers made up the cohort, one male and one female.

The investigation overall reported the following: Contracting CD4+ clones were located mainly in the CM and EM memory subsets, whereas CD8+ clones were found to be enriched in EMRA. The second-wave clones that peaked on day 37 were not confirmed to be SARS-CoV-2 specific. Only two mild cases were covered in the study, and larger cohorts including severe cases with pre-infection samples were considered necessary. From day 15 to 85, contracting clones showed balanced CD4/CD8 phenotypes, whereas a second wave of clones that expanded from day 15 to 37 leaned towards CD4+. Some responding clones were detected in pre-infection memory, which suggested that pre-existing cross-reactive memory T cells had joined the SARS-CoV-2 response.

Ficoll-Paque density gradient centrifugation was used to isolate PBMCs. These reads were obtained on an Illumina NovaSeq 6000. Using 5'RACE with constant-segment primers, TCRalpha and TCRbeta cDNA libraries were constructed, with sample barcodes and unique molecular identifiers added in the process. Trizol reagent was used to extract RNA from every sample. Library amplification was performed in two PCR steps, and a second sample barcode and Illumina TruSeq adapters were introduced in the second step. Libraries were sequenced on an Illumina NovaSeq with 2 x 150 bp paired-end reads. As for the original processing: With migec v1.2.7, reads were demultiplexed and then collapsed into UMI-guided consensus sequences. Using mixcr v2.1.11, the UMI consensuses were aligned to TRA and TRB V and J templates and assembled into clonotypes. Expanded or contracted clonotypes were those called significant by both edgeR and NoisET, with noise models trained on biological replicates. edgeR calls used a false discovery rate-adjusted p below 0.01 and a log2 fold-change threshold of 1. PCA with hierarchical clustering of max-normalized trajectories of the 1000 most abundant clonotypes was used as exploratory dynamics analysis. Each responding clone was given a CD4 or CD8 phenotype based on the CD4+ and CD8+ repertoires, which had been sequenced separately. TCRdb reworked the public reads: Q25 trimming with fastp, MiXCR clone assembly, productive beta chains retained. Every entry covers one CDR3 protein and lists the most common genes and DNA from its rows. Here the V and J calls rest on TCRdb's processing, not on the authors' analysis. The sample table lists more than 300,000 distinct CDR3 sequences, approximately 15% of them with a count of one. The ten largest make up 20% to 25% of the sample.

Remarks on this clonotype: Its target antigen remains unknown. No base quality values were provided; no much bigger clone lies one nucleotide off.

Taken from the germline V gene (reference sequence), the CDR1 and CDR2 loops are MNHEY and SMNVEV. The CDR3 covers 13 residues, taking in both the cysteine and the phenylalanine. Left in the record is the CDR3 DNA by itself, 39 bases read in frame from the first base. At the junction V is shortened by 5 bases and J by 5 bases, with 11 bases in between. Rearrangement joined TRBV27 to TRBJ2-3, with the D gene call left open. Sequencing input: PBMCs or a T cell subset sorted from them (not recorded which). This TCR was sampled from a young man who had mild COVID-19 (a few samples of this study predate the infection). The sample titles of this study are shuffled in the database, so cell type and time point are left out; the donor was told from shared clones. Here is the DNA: TGTGCCAGCAGTCAAGTTCTTGGAGATACGCAGTATTTT. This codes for CASSQVLGDTQYF.